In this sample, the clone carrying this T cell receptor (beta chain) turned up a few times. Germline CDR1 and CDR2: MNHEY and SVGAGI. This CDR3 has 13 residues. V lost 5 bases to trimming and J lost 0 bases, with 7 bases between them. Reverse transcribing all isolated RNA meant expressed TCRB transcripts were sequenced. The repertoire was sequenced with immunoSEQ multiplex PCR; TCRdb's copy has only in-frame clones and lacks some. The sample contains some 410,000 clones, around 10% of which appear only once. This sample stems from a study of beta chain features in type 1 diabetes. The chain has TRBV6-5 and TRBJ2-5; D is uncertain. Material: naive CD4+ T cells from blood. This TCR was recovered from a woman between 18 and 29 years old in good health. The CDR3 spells CASSPRHQETQYF. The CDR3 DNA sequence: TGTGCCAGCAGTCCCCGGCACCAAGAGACCCAGTACTTC.